What follows are 2 T cell receptor beta chains derived from one specimen sequenced in a study of T cell responses to AZD1222 COVID-19 vaccine. Repertoires were generated with immunoSEQ multiplex PCR, while TCRdb's copy carries only in-frame clones and drops some. The table records tens of thousands of clones, around nine tenths of them present only once. The input for sequencing was peripheral blood, taken 28 days after the second AZD1222 dose. The source is an adult who received the AZD1222 COVID-19 vaccine.

The chain recombines TRBV7-4 with TRBJ2-3; no firm D call. The CDR3 is 13 residues long. V lost 3 bases and J 11 bases, leaving 15 bases between the germline ends. Germline loops: CDR1 SGHVT, CDR2 SQSDAQ. The CDR3, as DNA: TGTGCCAGCAGCTTGACGGTCTTCTCTAAGCAGTATTTT. Amino acids: CASSLTVFSKQYF. The full variable domain, in which reference TRBV7-4 and TRBJ2-3 provide the parts outside the CDR3, is GAGVSQSPRYKVAKRGRDVALRCDSISGHVTLYWYRQTLGQGSEVLTYSQSDAQRDKSGRPSGRFSAERPERSVSTLKIQRTEQGDSAVYLCASSLTVFSKQYFGPGTRLTVL.

The V and J genes are TRBV5-5 and TRBJ2-3, with D perhaps TRBD1 (6 bases). Trimming stripped 4 bases from V and 0 bases from J, with 15 bases between. The CDR3 sequence is 16 residues long. Germline CDR1 reads SGHKS; CDR2 reads YYEKEE (reference sequence). CDR3 in DNA: TGTGCCAGCAGCCCGTGGACAGTCCCTAGCACAGATACGCAGTATTTT. The encoded protein is CASSPWTVPSTDTQYF.